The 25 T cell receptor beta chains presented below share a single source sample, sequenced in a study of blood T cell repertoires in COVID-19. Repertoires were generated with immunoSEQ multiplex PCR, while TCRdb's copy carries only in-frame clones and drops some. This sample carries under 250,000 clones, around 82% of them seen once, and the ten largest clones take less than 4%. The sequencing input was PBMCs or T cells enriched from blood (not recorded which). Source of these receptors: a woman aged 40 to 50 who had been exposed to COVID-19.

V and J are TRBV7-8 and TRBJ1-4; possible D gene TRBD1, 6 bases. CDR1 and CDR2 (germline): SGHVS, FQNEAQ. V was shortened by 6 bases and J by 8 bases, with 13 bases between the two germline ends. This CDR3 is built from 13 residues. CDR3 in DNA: TGTGCCAGCAGTCAGGGGCTAGGAGAAAAACTGTTTTTT. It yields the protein CASSQGLGEKLFF.

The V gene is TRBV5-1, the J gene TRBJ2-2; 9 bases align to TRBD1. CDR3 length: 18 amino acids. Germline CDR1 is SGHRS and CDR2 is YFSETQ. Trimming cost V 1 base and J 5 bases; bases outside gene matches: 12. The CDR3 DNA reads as TGCGCCAGCAGCTTGAAGTTTGCTCAGGGACAGGGTACCGGGGAGCTGTTTTTT. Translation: CASSLKFAQGQGTGELFF. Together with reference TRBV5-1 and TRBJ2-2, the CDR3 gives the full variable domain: KAGVTQTPRYLIKTRGQQVTLSCSPISGHRSVSWYQQTPGQGLQFLFEYFSETQRNKGNFPGRFSGRQFSNSRSEMNVSTLELGDSALYLCASSLKFAQGQGTGELFFGEGSRLTVL.

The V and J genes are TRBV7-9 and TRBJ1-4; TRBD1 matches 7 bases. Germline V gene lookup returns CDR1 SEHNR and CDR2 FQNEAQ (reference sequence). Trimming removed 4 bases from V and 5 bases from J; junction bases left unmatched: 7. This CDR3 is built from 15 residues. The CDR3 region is CASSSTGTANEKLFF. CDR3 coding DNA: TGTGCCAGCAGCTCTACCGGGACAGCCAATGAAAAACTGTTTTTT.

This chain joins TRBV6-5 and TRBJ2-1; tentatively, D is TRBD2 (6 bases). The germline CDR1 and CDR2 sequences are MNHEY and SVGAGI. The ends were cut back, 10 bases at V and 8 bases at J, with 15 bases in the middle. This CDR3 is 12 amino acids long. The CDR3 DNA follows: TGTGCCACCAAAGGGACTGCAGATGAGCAGTTCTTC. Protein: CATKGTADEQFF.

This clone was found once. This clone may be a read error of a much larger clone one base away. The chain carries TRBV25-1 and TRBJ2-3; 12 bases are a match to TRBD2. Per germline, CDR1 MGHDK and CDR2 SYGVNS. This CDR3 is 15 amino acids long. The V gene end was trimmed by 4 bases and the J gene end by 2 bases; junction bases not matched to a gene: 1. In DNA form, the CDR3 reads TGTGCCAGCAGTGGGACTAGCGGGATCACAGATACGCAGTATTTT. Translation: CASSGTSGITDTQYF.

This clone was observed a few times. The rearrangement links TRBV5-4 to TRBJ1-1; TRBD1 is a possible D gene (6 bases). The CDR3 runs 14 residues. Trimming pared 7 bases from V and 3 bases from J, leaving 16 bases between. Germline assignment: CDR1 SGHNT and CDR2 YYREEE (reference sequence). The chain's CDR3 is CASGDQGIDTEAFF. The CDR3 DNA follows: TGTGCCAGCGGAGATCAGGGGATCGACACTGAAGCTTTCTTT.

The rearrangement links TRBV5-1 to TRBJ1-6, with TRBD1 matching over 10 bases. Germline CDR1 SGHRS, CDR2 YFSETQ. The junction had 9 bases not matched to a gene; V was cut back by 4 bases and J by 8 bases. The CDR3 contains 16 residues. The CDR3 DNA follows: TGCGCCAGCAGCCGGGACAGGGGACGAGCTGATTCACCCCTCCACTTT. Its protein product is CASSRDRGRADSPLHF.

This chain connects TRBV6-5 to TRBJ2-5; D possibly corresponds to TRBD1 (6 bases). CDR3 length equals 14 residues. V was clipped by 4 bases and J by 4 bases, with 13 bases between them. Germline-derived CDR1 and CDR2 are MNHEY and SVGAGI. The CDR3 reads CASSSETGGETQYF. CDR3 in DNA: TGTGCCAGCAGTTCTGAGACAGGAGGAGAGACCCAGTACTTC.

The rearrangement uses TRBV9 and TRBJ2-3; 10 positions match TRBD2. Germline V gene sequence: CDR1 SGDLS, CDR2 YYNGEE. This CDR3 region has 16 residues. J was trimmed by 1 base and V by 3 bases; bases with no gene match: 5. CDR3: CASSGTGTSGTDTQYF. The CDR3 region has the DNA TGTGCCAGCAGCGGGACCGGGACTAGCGGCACAGATACGCAGTATTTT.

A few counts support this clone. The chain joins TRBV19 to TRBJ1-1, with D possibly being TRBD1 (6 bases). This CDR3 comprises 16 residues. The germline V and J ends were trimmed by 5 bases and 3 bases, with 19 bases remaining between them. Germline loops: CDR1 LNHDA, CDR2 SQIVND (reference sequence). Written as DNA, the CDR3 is TGTGCCAGTAGTGGGGGGGGCGCCTACTTTGACACTGAAGCTTTCTTT. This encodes CASSGGGAYFDTEAFF.

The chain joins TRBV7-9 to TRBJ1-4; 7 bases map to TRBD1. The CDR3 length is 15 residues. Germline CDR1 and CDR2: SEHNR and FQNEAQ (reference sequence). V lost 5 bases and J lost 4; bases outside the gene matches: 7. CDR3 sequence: CASSEQGQLNEKLFF. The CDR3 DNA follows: TGTGCCAGCAGCGAACAGGGACAGCTTAATGAAAAACTGTTTTTT.

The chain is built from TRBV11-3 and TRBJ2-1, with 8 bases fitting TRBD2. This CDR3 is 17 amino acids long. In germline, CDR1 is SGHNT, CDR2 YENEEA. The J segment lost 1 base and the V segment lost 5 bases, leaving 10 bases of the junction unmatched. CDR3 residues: CASSPGAGGPSYNEQFF. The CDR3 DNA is TGTGCCAGCAGCCCGGGCGCGGGGGGCCCGTCCTACAATGAGCAGTTCTTC.

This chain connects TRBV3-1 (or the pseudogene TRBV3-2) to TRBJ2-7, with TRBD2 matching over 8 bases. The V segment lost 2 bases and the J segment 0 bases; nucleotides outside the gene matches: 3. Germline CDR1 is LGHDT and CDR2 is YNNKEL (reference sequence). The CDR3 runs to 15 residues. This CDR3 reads CASSQPGGSSYEQYF. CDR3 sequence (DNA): TGTGCCAGCAGCCAACCGGGGGGGTCCTCCTACGAGCAGTACTTC.

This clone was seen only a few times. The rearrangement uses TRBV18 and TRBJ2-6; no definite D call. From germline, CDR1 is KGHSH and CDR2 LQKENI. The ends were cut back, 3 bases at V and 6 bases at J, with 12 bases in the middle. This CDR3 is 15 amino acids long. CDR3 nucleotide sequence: TGTGCCAGCTCACCCATCCAGACTGAGGCCAACGTCCTGACTTTC. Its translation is CASSPIQTEANVLTF.

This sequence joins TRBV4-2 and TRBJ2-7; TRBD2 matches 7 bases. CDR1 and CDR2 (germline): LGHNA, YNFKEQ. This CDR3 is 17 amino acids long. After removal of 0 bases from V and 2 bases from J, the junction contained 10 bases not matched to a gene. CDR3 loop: CASSQDPSGGITYEQYF. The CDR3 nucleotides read TGTGCCAGCAGCCAAGACCCCTCGGGGGGTATCACCTACGAGCAGTACTTC.

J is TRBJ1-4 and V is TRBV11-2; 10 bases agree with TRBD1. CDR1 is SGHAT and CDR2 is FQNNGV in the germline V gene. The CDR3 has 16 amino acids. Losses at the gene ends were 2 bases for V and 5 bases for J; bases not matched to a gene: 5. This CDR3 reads CASSLSWDRGNEKLFF. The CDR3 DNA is TGTGCCAGCAGCTTAAGTTGGGACAGGGGAAATGAAAAACTGTTTTTT.

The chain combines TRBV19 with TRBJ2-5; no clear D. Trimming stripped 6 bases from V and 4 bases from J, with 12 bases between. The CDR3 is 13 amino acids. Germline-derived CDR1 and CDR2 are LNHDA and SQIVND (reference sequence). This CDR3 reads CASSPSASETQYF. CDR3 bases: TGTGCCAGTAGCCCCAGCGCGTCAGAGACCCAGTACTTC.

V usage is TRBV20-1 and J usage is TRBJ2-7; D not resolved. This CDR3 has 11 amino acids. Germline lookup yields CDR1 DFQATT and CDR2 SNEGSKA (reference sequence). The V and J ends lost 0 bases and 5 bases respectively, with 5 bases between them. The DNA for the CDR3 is TGCAGTGCTAGAGATCCCAACGAGCAGTACTTC. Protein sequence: CSARDPNEQYF.

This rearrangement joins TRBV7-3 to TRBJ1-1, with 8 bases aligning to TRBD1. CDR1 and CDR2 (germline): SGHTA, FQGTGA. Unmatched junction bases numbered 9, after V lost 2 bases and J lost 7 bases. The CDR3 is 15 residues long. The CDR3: CASSLLGPDRGEAFF. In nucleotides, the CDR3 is TGTGCCAGCAGCTTATTGGGGCCCGACAGGGGTGAAGCTTTCTTT.

CDR3 DNA sequence: TGTGCCAGCAGTTCGGGACAGGCTTACAATCAGCCCCAGCATTTT. Protein sequence: CASSSGQAYNQPQHF. This chain connects TRBV27 to TRBJ1-5; 8 bases align to TRBD1. Germline assignment: CDR1 MNHEY and CDR2 SMNVEV (reference sequence). The CDR3 has 15 residues. V trimming: 4 bases; J trimming: 3 bases; junction bases outside the gene matches: 5.

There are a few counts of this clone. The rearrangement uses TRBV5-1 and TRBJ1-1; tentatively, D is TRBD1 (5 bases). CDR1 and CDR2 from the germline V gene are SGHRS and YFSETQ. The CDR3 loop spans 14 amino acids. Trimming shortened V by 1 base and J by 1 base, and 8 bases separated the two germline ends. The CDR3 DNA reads TGCGCCAGCAGCTTGCGGCAGGGGAACACTGAAGCTTTCTTT. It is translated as CASSLRQGNTEAFF.

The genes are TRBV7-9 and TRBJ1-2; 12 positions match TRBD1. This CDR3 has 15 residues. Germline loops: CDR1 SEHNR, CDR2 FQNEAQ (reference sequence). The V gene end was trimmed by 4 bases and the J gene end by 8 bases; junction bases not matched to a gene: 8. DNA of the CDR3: TGTGCCAGCAGCTCTTCCGGGACAGGGGGCGACGGCTACACCTTC. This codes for CASSSSGTGGDGYTF.

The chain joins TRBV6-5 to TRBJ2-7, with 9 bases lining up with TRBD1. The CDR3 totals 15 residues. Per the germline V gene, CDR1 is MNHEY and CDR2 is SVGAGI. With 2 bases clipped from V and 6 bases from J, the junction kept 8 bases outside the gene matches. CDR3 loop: CASSYGGTGLAEQYF. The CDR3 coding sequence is TGTGCCAGCAGTTACGGGGGGACAGGGCTGGCCGAGCAGTACTTC.

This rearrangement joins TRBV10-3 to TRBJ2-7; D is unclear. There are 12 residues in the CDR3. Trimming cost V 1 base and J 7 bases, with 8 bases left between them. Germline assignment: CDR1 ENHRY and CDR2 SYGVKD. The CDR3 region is CAISEFFREQYF. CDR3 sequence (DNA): TGTGCCATCAGTGAGTTTTTTCGGGAGCAGTACTTC.

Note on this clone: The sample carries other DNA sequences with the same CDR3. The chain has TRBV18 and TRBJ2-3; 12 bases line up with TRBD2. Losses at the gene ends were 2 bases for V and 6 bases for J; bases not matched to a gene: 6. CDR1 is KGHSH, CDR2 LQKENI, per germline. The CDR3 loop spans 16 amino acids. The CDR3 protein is CASSPGWTSGADTQYF. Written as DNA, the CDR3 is TGTGCCAGCTCACCAGGTTGGACTAGCGGGGCGGATACGCAGTATTTT.